This TCR beta chain appears in the sequencing data of a study of T cell responses to AZD1222 COVID-19 vaccine (dated by TCRdb to the early 2020s). About the investigation overall: AZD1222 recipients given second doses at about 4 weeks or at about 12 weeks were pooled, since spike-specific TCR depth and breadth were not found to differ between the two schedules. A total of around 240 trial participants underwent TCR sequencing, of whom more than 200 had received two doses of AZD1222 and roughly 26 had received two doses of the MenACWY control vaccine. Enrollment into the trials was organized by age into subgroups of 18-55, 56-69 and 70-plus years, and those subgroups contained about 160, 30 and 59 TCR-sequenced participants, respectively.

A note on this clone: There is no known antigen for this receptor. One base away there is no much larger clone; base qualities are not given.

General study outcomes and caveats: Most participants were white British and females outnumbered males, and the authors suggested that clonal diversity may have been underestimated. Because no samples from the day 14 peak response were available, repertoires could be characterized only after the peak T cell response. The 56-69-year group was small, and its depth increase did not reach significance, likely because of low power. After two AZD1222 doses, spike-specific TCR breadth and depth were significantly higher than at day 0 and than in MenACWY recipients. Conclusions about previously exposed vaccinees are limited because only a handful of AZD1222 recipients were SARS-CoV-2 seropositive at baseline. Epitopes outside the regions mutated in the B.1.351 and B.1.1.7 variants were reportedly recognized by nearly half of the unique spike-specific TCRs. CD4 TCRs associated with the vaccine covered the entire spike protein, and the dominant responses were in regions 160-218 and 743-854.

The CDR3 regions of human TCRbeta chains were analyzed by immunosequencing. From the authors' description of their analysis: TCRs in the repertoires were matched against a reference library of SARS-CoV-2-specific TCRs that had been generated with the MIRA antigen-specificity platform. Breadth meant the fraction of unique TCRs that were SARS-CoV-2-associated, whereas depth meant the fraction of total T cells that were SARS-CoV-2-associated. Each spike-specific TCR was assigned to its reactive spike region and to a CD4 or CD8 class using the MIRA data. Log10-transformed breadth and depth values were compared by one-way ANOVA with Sidak's multiple comparisons tests. TCRdb re-hosts the immuneACCESS table, in-frame sequences only. Its copies lack some clones; in the studies checked, an unresolved V gene accounts for under half of them, and the cause for the rest is not known. D and trimming come from the DNA, and the V and J calls and clone size come from that table. The sample table contains 100,000 to 150,000 clones; only one count was recorded for approximately 88% of them. 1.5% to 1.9% of the sample rests with the top ten.

The CDR1 and CDR2 encoded by the germline V gene are SGHDT and YYEEEE. At the junction V is shortened by 4 bases and J by 8 bases, with 12 bases in between. Including the terminal cysteine and phenylalanine, the CDR3 comprises 12 residues. CDR3 DNA only is kept here, 36 bases in frame from base 1. The time point tag for this specimen amounts to: baseline before first vaccination. Samples from vaccinated people were obtained from the UK trials COV001 and COV002, which included a single-blind randomized controlled phase 2/3 trial of AZD1222 (ChAdOx1 nCoV-19) in healthy adults. For TCRbeta chain sequencing, PBMC samples from trial participants were taken at day 0 and at day 28 after the second dose.

Sample: peripheral blood, taken on day 0 of AZD1222 vaccination. The chain links TRBV5-6 with TRBJ1-2; TRBD1 is perhaps the D gene, given 6 matching bases. This TCR derives from an adult in good health. The CDR3 reads as follows: CASSLGQIGYTF. In nucleotide form, the sequence is TGTGCCAGCAGCCTTGGACAGATCGGCTACACCTTC.